What follows are 10 T cell receptor beta chains derived from one specimen sequenced in a study of T-cell reconstitution after alpha-beta-depleted transplantation in children. A library of TCRbeta sequences, prepared with unique molecular identifiers, was generated. TCRdb re-derived calls from the PCR reads in MiXCR, one entry per CDR3 protein. Of about 610,000 distinct CDR3 sequences in the sample, over 9.5% were seen once. The sequenced sample was PBMCs from the stem cell graft donor, obtained from the stem cell graft. The receptors stem from a human donor who donated a stem cell graft to a child with acute myeloid leukemia.

This clonotype has just a few counts. The chain employs TRBV20-1 and TRBJ1-1; no firm D call. The CDR3 extends over 11 amino acids. Trimming removed 6 bases at V and 7 bases at J, with 12 bases between. CDR1 is DFQATT and CDR2 is SNEGSKA in the germline V gene (reference sequence). CDR3 DNA: TGCAGTGCACCGACGGTAATTGAAGCTTTCTTT. Protein: CSAPTVIEAFF.

Ten or more counts support this clonotype. The V call is TRBV15, the J call TRBJ2-2; no clear D gene. Germline CDR1 reads LNHNV; CDR2 reads YYDKDF (reference sequence). V was cut by 5 bases and J by 0 bases, with 7 bases left in between. The length of the CDR3 is 14 residues. The CDR3 coding sequence is TGTGCCACCAGCGGTGCCGCGAACACCGGGGAGCTGTTTTTT. This translates into CATSGAANTGELFF.

The J gene is TRBJ1-1, the V gene TRBV12-3 or TRBV12-4; D might be TRBD1 (6 bases). The CDR3 runs to 17 residues. Trimming removed 6 bases at V and 1 base at J, with 21 bases between. CDR3 coding DNA: TGTGCCAGCAGGACAGGAGGCCCCATGGGGCGGAACACTGAAGCTTTCTTT. It codes for CASRTGGPMGRNTEAFF.

The rearrangement joins TRBV28 to TRBJ1-1; 7 positions match TRBD1. The CDR3 runs 15 residues. In germline, CDR1 is MDHEN, CDR2 SYDVKM. Trimming removed 3 bases from V and 2 bases from J; junction bases left unmatched: 6. CDR3: CASSFRGAGNTEAFF. The CDR3 DNA is TGTGCCAGCAGTTTCAGGGGGGCAGGAAACACTGAAGCTTTCTTT.

The chain links TRBV5-1 to TRBJ2-3, with 7 nucleotides matching TRBD2. CDR1 is SGHRS, CDR2 YFSETQ, per germline. The CDR3 contains 21 residues. The trim removed 2 bases at V and 1 base at J, leaving 22 bases unmatched. The CDR3 sequence is CASSFPGWVAGESTRTDTQYF. Here the CDR3 DNA reads TGCGCCAGCAGCTTCCCAGGCTGGGTAGCGGGCGAATCGACCCGCACAGATACGCAGTATTTT.

The genes are TRBV20-1 and TRBJ2-2; the D gene is possibly TRBD1 (6 bases). V shed 3 bases and J shed 3 bases, with 14 bases lying between them. This CDR3 contains 15 residues. Germline V CDR1 and CDR2: DFQATT, SNEGSKA (reference sequence). The CDR3 sequence: CSASPRAGDTGELFF. CDR3 in DNA: TGCAGTGCTAGCCCCCGGGCAGGGGACACCGGGGAGCTGTTTTTT.

V gene TRBV20-1 combines with J gene TRBJ2-3; D is unclear. The CDR3 is 16 amino acids. With 3 bases removed from V and 0 bases from J, the gap between germline ends came to 16 bases. Per the germline V gene, CDR1 is DFQATT and CDR2 is SNEGSKA (reference sequence). CDR3 sequence: CSASGVGSHSTDTQYF. In nucleotides, the CDR3 is TGCAGTGCTAGCGGCGTGGGGTCACACAGCACAGATACGCAGTATTTT.

Comments on this clonotype: The germline gene is not matched at one end of the junction; a read error may be the cause. This sequence joins TRBV12-3 or TRBV12-4 and TRBJ2-2; D is unresolved. There are 15 residues in the CDR3. DNA of the CDR3: TGTACCAGCAGTTTTCGTATGGCGAACACCGGGGAGCTGTTTTTT. It specifies CTSSFRMANTGELFF.

This clonotype showed up many times. The CDR3 reads CSAREGASGEAFF. In DNA, the CDR3 is TGCAGTGCTAGAGAGGGGGCGTCGGGTGAAGCTTTCTTT. The gene calls are TRBV20-1 and TRBJ1-1, with D perhaps TRBD1 (6 bases). Trimming left V 0 bases short and J 7 bases short, with 12 bases between. The CDR3 has 13 amino acids. CDR1 DFQATT and CDR2 SNEGSKA come from the germline V gene (reference sequence).

A few counts support this clonotype. DNA of the CDR3: TGTGCCAGCAGTGAGCCGATTTACAGGGGGACGCGTCTGGGAGATTCACCCCTCCACTTT. Residues: CASSEPIYRGTRLGDSPLHF. The chain recombines TRBV25-1 with TRBJ1-6, with 8 bases aligning to TRBD1. This CDR3 contains 20 residues. The ends lost 3 bases at V and 8 bases at J; junction bases unmatched: 21. Looked up from germline, CDR1 is MGHDK and CDR2 is SYGVNS. The complete variable domain, with remaining parts taken from reference TRBV25-1 and TRBJ1-6, reads EADIYQTPRYLVIGTGKKITLECSQTMGHDKMYWYQQDPGMELHLIHYSYGVNSTEKGDLSSESTVSRIRTEHFPLTLESARPSHTSQYLCASSEPIYRGTRLGDSPLHFGNGTRLTVT.